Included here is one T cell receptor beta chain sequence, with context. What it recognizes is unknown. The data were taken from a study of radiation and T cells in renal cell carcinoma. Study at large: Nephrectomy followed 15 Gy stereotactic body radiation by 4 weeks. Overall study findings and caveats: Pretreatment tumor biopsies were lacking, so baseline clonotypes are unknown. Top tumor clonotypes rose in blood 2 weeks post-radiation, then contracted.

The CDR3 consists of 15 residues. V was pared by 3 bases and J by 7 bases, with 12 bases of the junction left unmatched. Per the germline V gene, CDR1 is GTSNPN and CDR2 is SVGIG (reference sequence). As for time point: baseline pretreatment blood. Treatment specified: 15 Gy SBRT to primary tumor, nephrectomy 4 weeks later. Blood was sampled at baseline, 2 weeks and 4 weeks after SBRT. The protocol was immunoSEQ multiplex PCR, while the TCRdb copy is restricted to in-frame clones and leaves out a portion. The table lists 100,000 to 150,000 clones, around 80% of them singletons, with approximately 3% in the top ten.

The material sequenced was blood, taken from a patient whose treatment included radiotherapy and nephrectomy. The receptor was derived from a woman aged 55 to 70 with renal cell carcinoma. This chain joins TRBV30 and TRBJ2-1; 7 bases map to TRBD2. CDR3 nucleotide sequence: TGTGCCTGGAGGAGCCCTAGCGGAATTAAGAATGAGCAGTTCTTC. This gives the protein CAWRSPSGIKNEQFF.